These T cell receptor beta chains were read from a single sample in a study of T cell responses to AZD1222 COVID-19 vaccine. Only in-frame clones appear in the TCRdb table, and some are missing; sequencing was by immunoSEQ multiplex PCR. The sample records about 87,000 clones, roughly 89% being singletons. The sequencing here drew on peripheral blood, taken on day 0 of AZD1222 vaccination. The receptors were sampled from an adult in good health. CDR3s include the opening cysteine and the closing phenylalanine or tryptophan. Fields, in order: V gene, D gene, J gene, clone size, CDR3 DNA, CDR3 protein. D genes are given only for firm matches. Not all rows give a size; the values are once, few, many and, for expanded clones, a class.

>TRBV23-1|TRBD1|TRBJ1-2|.
TGCGCCAGCAGTCGGACAGGGCGGGTATATGGCTACACCTTC
CASSRTGRVYGYTF
>TRBV5-1|TRBD1|TRBJ2-2|few
TGCGCCAGCAGCTTGGGGGACAGGGGAGACACCGGGGAGCTGTTTTTT
CASSLGDRGDTGELFF
>TRBV5-8|.|TRBJ2-3|once
TGTGCCAGCAGCCCCGGACTGGCTACAGATACGCAGTATTTT
CASSPGLATDTQYF
>TRBV7-2|.|TRBJ1-2|.
TGTGCCAGCAGCTTAGTTGGGGTAGGCTACACCTTC
CASSLVGVGYTF
>TRBV6-5|.|TRBJ1-6|once
TGTGCCAGCAGTTTGCAGGGCCCGATTAATTCACCCCTCCACTTT
CASSLQGPINSPLHF
>TRBV9|.|TRBJ1-3|.
TGTGCCAGCAGCGTAGGTGGGGCTGGAAACACCATATATTTT
CASSVGGAGNTIYF
>TRBV18|.|TRBJ1-1|.
TGTGCCAGCTCACCCGTACTCGAAAGGAACACTGAAGCTTTCTTT
CASSPVLERNTEAFF
>TRBV6-5|TRBD2|TRBJ2-2|.
TGTGCCAGCAGAAAGCGGGGGGGCCAGAGCGGGGAGCTGTTTTTT
CASRKRGGQSGELFF
>TRBV7-9|.|TRBJ1-1|.
TGTGCCAGCAGAGCTAGACCCAAGGACAGGAACACTGAAGCTTTCTTT
CASRARPKDRNTEAFF
>TRBV18|TRBD1|TRBJ1-5|.
TGTGCCAGCTCGCCGATTACAGGGGTTCAGCCCCAGCATTTT
CASSPITGVQPQHF
>TRBV2|.|TRBJ1-2|.
TGTGCCAGCATGGGGAACTATGGCTACACCTTC
CASMGNYGYTF
>TRBV7-8|.|TRBJ1-2|.
TGTGCCAGCAGCTTAGGTAGAACAGGGAAAACCTTC
CASSLGRTGKTF
>TRBV25-1|.|TRBJ1-1|.
TGTGCCAGCAGTGCCGGGCAGACCTATGAAGCTTTCTTT
CASSAGQTYEAFF
>TRBV19|TRBD1|TRBJ1-5|.
TGTGCCAGTAACCCCGGACAGGGAGGGCAGCCCCAGCATTTT
CASNPGQGGQPQHF
>TRBV9|.|TRBJ1-5|.
TGTGCCAGCAGCGTAGACAGTTCGAATCAGCCCCAGCATTTT
CASSVDSSNQPQHF
>TRBV4-3|TRBD2|TRBJ2-1|.
TGCGCCAGCAGCCAAGGACTAGCCAATGAGCAGTTCTTC
CASSQGLANEQFF
>TRBV15|.|TRBJ1-3|.
TGTGCCACCAGCAGTCCAAGGCCCTCTGGAAACACCATATATTTT
CATSSPRPSGNTIYF
>TRBV18|.|TRBJ1-1|many
TGTGCCAGCTCATCCTCGACGGGGGTGACTGAAGCTTTCTTT
CASSSSTGVTEAFF
>TRBV6-7|.|TRBJ1-2|.
TGTGCCCCGCCCACGGGTGAGGGACAAAGATATGGCTACACCTTC
CAPPTGEGQRYGYTF
>TRBV19|.|TRBJ1-3|.
TGTGCCAGTAGTAGCCCAGGGAGCTCTGGAAACACCATATATTTT
CASSSPGSSGNTIYF
>TRBV19|.|TRBJ2-1|.
TGTGCCAGTAGGCAGGTCGGCAATGAGCAGTTCTTC
CASRQVGNEQFF
>TRBV5-1|.|TRBJ1-5|.
TGCGCCAGCAGCCCAGAGGGGATCGGTCCCCAGCATTTT
CASSPEGIGPQHF
>TRBV29-1|TRBD1|TRBJ1-2|.
TGCAGCGCGGAGGGGGACAGGGCAAATGGCTACACCTTC
CSAEGDRANGYTF
>TRBV18|.|TRBJ1-3|.
TGTGCCAGCTCACCGGACACTCTCTCTGGAAACACCATATATTTT
CASSPDTLSGNTIYF
>TRBV7-2|TRBD1|TRBJ1-5|once
TGTGCCAGCAGCTTTACAGGGGCTAATCAGCCCCAGCATTTT
CASSFTGANQPQHF
>TRBV2|.|TRBJ1-4|.
TGTGCCAGCAGTGAGTTAGAGATCCCAACTAATGAAAAACTGTTTTTT
CASSELEIPTNEKLFF
>TRBV7-3|TRBD1|TRBJ1-2|.
TGTGCCAGCAGCTTAGACGGACAGGGTTACTATGGCTACACCTTC
CASSLDGQGYYGYTF
>TRBV15|.|TRBJ2-7|few
TGTGCCACCAGCAGCGGACGGACCTCCTACGAGCAGTACTTC
CATSSGRTSYEQYF
>TRBV28|.|TRBJ1-2|.
TGTGCCAGCAGTTTATCGCTGGGGTATGATGGCTACACCTTC
CASSLSLGYDGYTF
>TRBV5-1|.|TRBJ1-4|once
TGCGCCAGCAGCTTGGCCGGGCAGTGGGGCGGTGAAAAACTGTTTTTT
CASSLAGQWGGEKLFF
>TRBV5-1|TRBD1|TRBJ1-1|.
TGCGCCAGCAGCACACCGGGACAGGCCAACTCTGAAGCTTTCTTT
CASSTPGQANSEAFF
>TRBV19|.|TRBJ1-5|.
TGTGCCAGCACTTGGAGGGGACAGCCCCAGCATTTT
CASTWRGQPQHF
>TRBV5-1|.|TRBJ1-6|.
TGCGCCAGCAGCTTGGGCCCCCTGGATTCACCCCTCCACTTT
CASSLGPLDSPLHF
>TRBV27|TRBD1|TRBJ1-2|.
TGTGCCAGCAGACAGGGACAGGGGCCCTTCTATGGCTACACCTTC
CASRQGQGPFYGYTF
>TRBV9|.|TRBJ1-6|.
TGTGCCAGCAGCCCCCGCGGACAGAGCCTTTTTCCCCTCCACTTT
CASSPRGQSLFPLHF
>TRBV19|.|TRBJ1-1|.
TGTGCCAGTAGTTTTCAGACAGAAAAGAACACTGAAGCTTTCTTT
CASSFQTEKNTEAFF
>TRBV4-3|.|TRBJ2-7|.
TGCGCCAGCAGCCAAGCCACGGGGAGCTCCTACGAGCAGTACTTC
CASSQATGSSYEQYF
>TRBV11-2|.|TRBJ1-6|.
TGTGCCAGCAGCTTTGGGTCTCATTCACCCCTCCACTTT
CASSFGSHSPLHF
>TRBV7-9|.|TRBJ1-4|.
TGTGCCAGCAGCCTGGGGACGTCTAATGAAAAACTGTTTTTT
CASSLGTSNEKLFF
>TRBV2|.|TRBJ1-2|.
TGTGCCAGCAGTGAAGCCCCCCGGGCAGGGTTAGGTGGCTACACCTTC
CASSEAPRAGLGGYTF
>TRBV6-5|.|TRBJ2-7|.
TGTGCCAGCAGTTACTGGACCGGACCTGGGCTCGAGCAGTACTTC
CASSYWTGPGLEQYF
>TRBV7-2|.|TRBJ1-2|few
TGTGCCAGCAGCTTATCCCCTCCGTCCGCCACGGAGGGCTACACCTTC
CASSLSPPSATEGYTF
>TRBV19|.|TRBJ1-6|.
TGTGCCAGTAGGCTGGGACAAGAAGATTCACCCCTCCACTTT
CASRLGQEDSPLHF